Listed below are T cell receptor beta chains from one sample, sequenced in a study of cytomegalovirus exposure and HLA in healthy donors. Produced via immunoSEQ multiplex PCR; TCRdb's table is partial and in-frame only. The sample features around 210,000 clones, with 0.9% to 1.4% in its top ten. The specimen sequenced was PBMCs. These receptors came from a girl aged 2-10 years in good health and CMV-seropositive. Each CDR3 is given without its conserved first and last residue.

V gene | CDR3 protein
TRBV19 | ASSAQRGNTIY
TRBV6-4 | ASSETEPDLTGYT
TRBV7-6 | ASSSAWTSGSYYEQY
TRBV4-1 | ASSQSGFFSYEQY
TRBV18 | ASSPQQTNTEAF
TRBV5-1 | ASSLTGEESYEQY
TRBV7-2 | ASSLVTSNEQF
TRBV28 | ASSTRQPSYEQY
TRBV2 | ASSEDYGVGGYT
TRBV27 | ASRKQGIRHYEQY
TRBV2 | ASQTRGNDQPQH
TRBV14 | ASSLQGRSVTF
TRBV27 | ASSSFGTAQGEQF
TRBV4-1 | ASSQALLQGAIMTGELF
TRBV5-4 | ASSLTGLTEAF
TRBV7-2 | ASSAWTGLAEDEQY